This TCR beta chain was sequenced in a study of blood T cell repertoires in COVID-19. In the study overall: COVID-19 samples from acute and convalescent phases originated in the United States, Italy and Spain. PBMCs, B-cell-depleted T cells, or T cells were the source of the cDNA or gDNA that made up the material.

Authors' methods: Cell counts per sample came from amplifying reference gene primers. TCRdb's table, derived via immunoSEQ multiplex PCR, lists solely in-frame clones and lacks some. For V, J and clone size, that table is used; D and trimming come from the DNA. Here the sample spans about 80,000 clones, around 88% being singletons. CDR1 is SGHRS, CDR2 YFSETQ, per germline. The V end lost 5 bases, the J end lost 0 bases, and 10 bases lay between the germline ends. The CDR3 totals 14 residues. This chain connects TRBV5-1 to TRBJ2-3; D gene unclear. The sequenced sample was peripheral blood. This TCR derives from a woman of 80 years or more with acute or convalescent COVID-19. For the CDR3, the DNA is TGCGCCAGCAGTCGTCAGACTAGCACAGATACGCAGTATTTT. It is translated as CASSRQTSTDTQYF.